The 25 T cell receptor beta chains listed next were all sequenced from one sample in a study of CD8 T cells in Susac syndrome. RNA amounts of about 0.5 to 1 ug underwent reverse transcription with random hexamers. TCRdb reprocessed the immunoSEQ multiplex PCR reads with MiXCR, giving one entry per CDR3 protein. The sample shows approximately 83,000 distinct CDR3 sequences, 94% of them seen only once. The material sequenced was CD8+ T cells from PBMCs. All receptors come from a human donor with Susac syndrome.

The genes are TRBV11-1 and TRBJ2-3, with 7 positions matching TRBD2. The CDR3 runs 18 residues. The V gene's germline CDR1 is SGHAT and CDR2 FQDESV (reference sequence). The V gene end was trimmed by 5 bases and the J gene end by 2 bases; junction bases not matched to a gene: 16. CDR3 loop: CASSVTPHLAESTDTQYF. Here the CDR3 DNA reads TGTGCCAGCAGCGTAACCCCCCATCTAGCGGAGTCCACAGATACGCAGTATTTT. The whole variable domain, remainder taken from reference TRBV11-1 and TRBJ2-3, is EAEVAQSPRYKITEKSQAVAFWCDPISGHATLYWYRQILGQGPELLVQFQDESVVDDSQLPKDRFSAERLKGVDSTLKIQPAELGDSAMYLCASSVTPHLAESTDTQYFGPGTRLTVL.

The CDR3 region has the DNA TGTGCCAGTAGGGGACAGTCCCCCGACAATGAGCAGTTCTTC. It yields the protein CASRGQSPDNEQFF. This chain links TRBV19 with TRBJ2-1; 7 bases align to TRBD1. The germline gives CDR1 LNHDA, CDR2 SQIVND (reference sequence). The CDR3 is 14 residues long. Trimming cost V 6 bases and J 5 bases; bases outside gene matches: 7.

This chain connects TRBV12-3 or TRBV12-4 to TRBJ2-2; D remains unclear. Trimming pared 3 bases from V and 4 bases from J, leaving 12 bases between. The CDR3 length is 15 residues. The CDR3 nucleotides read TGTGCCAGCAGTTTTAAGGGAATAGGCACCGGGGAGCTGTTTTTT. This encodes CASSFKGIGTGELFF.

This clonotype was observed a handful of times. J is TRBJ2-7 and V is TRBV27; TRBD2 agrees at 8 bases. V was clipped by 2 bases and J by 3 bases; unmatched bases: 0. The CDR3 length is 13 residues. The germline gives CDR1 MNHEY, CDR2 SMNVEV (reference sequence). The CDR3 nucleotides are TGTGCCAGCAGTTTAGCGGGGGGCTACGAGCAGTACTTC. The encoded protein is CASSLAGGYEQYF.

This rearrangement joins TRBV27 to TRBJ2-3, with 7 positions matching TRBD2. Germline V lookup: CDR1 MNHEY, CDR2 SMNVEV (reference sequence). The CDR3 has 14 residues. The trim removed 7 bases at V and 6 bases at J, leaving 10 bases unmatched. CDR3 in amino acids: CASMAGAEVDTQYF. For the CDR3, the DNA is TGTGCCAGCATGGCGGGAGCTGAGGTGGATACGCAGTATTTT.

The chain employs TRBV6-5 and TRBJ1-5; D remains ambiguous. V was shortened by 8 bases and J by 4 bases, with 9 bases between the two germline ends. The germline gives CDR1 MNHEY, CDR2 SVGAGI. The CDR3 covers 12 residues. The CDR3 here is CASGRRNQPQHF. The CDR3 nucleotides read TGTGCCAGCGGGCGGAGGAATCAGCCCCAGCATTTT.

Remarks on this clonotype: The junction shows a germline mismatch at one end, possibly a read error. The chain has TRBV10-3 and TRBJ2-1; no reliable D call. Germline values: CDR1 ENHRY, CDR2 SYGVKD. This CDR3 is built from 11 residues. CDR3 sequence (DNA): TGTGCCATCAAATCGGACGGCTTGCGGATCTTC. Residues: CAIKSDGLRIF.

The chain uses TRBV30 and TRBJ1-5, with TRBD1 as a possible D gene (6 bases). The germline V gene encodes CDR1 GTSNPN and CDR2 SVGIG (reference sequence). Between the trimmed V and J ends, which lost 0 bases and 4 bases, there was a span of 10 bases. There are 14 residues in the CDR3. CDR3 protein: CAWSVGRGNQPQHF. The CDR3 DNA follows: TGTGCCTGGAGTGTAGGGAGGGGGAATCAGCCCCAGCATTTT.

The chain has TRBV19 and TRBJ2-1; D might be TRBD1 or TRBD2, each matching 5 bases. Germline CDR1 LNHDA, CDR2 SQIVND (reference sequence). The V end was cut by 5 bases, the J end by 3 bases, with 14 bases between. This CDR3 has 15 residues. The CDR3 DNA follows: TGTGCCAGTAGTCCTTTGGGGGACGTCTACAATGAGCAGTTCTTC. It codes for CASSPLGDVYNEQFF.

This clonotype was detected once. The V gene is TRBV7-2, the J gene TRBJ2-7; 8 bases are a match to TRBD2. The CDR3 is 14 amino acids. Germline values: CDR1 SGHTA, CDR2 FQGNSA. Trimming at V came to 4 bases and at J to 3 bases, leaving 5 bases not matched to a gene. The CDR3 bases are TGTGCCAGCAGCTCACCGGGACTAGTCTACGAGCAGTACTTC. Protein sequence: CASSSPGLVYEQYF.

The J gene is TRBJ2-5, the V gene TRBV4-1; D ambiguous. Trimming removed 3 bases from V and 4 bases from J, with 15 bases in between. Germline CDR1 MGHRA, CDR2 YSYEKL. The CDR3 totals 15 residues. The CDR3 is CASSQIFGFRETQYF. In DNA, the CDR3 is TGCGCCAGCAGCCAGATTTTCGGGTTCCGAGAGACCCAGTACTTC.

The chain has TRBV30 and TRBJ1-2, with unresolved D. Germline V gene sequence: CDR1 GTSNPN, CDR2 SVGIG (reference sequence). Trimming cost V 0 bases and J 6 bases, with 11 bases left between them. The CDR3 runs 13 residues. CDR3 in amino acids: CAWSVGGIDGYTF. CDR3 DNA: TGTGCCTGGAGTGTCGGTGGCATCGATGGCTACACCTTC.

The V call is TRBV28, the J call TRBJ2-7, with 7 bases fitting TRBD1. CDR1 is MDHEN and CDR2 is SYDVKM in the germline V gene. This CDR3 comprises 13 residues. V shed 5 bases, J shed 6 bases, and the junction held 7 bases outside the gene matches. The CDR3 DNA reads TGTGCCAGCAGTCTATACAGGGGAAGCGAGCAGTACTTC. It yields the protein CASSLYRGSEQYF.

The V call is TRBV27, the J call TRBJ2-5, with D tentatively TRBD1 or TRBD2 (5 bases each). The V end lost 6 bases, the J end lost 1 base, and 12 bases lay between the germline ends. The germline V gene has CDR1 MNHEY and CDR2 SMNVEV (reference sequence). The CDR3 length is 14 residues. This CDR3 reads CASRPPGPQETQYF. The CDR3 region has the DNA TGTGCCAGCAGGCCCCCGGGGCCCCAAGAGACCCAGTACTTC.

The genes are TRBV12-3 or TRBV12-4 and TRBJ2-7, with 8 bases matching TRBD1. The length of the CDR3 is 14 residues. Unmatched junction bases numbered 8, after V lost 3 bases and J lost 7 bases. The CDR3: CASSLFQGAQEQYF. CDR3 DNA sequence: TGTGCCAGCAGTTTGTTCCAGGGGGCTCAGGAGCAGTACTTC.

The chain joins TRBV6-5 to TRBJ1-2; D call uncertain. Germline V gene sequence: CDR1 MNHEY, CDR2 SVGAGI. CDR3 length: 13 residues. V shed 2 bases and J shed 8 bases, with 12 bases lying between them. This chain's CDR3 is CASSYDGVVGYTF. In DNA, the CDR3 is TGTGCCAGCAGTTACGACGGGGTGGTGGGCTACACCTTC.

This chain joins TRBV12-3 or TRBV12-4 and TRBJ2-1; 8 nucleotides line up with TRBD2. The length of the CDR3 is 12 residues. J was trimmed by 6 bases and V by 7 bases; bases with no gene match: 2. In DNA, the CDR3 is TGTGCCAGCATCGGGACTAGCAATGAGCAGTTCTTC. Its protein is CASIGTSNEQFF.

CDR3 bases: TGTGCCAGCAGCGCGAACTACAATCAGCCCCAGCATTTT. It is translated as CASSANYNQPQHF. The rearrangement uses TRBV7-9 and TRBJ1-5; no clear D gene. Per the germline V gene, CDR1 is SEHNR and CDR2 is FQNEAQ (reference sequence). The V gene lost 5 bases and the J gene lost 3 bases, with 8 bases spanning the gap. This CDR3 is built from 13 residues.

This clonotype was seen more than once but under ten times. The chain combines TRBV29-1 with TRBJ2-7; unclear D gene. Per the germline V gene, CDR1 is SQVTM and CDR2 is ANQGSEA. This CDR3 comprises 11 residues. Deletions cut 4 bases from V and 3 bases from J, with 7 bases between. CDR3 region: CSVAQDYEQYF. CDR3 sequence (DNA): TGCAGCGTTGCCCAGGACTACGAGCAGTACTTC.

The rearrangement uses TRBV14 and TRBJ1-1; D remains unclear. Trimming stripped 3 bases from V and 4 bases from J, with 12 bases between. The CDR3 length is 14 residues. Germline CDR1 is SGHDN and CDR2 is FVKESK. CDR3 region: CASSQLHQVTEAFF. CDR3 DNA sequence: TGTGCCAGCAGCCAGCTACATCAGGTCACTGAAGCTTTCTTT.

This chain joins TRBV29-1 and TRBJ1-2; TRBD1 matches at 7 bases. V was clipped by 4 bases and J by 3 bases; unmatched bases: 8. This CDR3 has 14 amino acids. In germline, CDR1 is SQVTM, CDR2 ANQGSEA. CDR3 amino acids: CSVGEGAPDYGYTF. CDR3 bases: TGCAGCGTTGGTGAGGGGGCGCCCGACTATGGCTACACCTTC. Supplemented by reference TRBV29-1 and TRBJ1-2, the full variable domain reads SAVISQKPSRDICQRGTSLTIQCQVDSQVTMMFWYRQQPGQSLTLIATANQGSEATYESGFVIDKFPISRPNLTFSTLTVSNMSPEDSSIYLCSVGEGAPDYGYTFGSGTRLTVV.

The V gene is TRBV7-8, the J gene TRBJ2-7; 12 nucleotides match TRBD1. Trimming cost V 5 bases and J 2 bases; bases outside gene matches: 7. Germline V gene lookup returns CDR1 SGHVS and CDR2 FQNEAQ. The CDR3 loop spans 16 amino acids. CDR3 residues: CASSISGQGAPYEQYF. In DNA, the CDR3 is TGTGCCAGCAGCATTTCGGGACAGGGGGCGCCCTACGAGCAGTACTTC. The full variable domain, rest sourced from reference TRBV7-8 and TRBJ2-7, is GAGVSQSPRYKVAKRGQDVALRCDPISGHVSLFWYQQALGQGPEFLTYFQNEAQLDKSGLPSDRFFAERPEGSVSTLKIQRTQQEDSAVYLCASSISGQGAPYEQYFGPGTRLTVT.

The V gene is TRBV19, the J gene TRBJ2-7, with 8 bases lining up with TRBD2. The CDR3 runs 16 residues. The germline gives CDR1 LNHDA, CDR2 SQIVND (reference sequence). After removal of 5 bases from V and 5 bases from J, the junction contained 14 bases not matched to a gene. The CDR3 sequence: CASSEIAAGAFNEQYF. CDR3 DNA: TGTGCCAGTAGTGAGATAGCAGCGGGAGCTTTCAACGAGCAGTACTTC.

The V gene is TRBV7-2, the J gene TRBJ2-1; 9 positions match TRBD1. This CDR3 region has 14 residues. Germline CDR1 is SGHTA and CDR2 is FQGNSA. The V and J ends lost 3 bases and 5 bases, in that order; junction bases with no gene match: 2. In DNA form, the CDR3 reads TGTGCCAGCAGCTTGACAGGGGGGGACAATGAGCAGTTCTTC. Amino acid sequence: CASSLTGGDNEQFF.

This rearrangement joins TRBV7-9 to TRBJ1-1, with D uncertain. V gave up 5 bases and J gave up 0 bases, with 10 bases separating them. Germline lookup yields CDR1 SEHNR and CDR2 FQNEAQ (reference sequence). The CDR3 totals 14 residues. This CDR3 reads CASSQKNLNTEAFF. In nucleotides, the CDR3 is TGTGCCAGCAGCCAAAAGAACTTGAACACTGAAGCTTTCTTT.